The 30 T cell receptor beta chains presented below share a single source sample, sequenced in a study of cytomegalovirus exposure and HLA in healthy donors. The PCR ran on 60 Vbeta and 13 Jbeta primers. The assay was immunoSEQ multiplex PCR, and TCRdb's table has in-frame clones only and misses some. The sample consists of about 120,000 clones, 82% of them appearing once. Material: PBMCs. These receptors all stem from a woman between 18 and 29 years old in good health and CMV-seronegative.

This chain connects TRBV2 to TRBJ2-3; the D gene is possibly TRBD2 (5 bases). Trimming took off 4 bases at V and 2 bases at J, with 16 bases between the two ends. The germline V gene encodes CDR1 SNHLY and CDR2 FYNNEI. CDR3 length equals 16 residues. As DNA, the CDR3 is TGTGCCAGCAGTGCTATGGACCACGGGAACACAGATACGCAGTATTTT. Amino acids: CASSAMDHGNTDTQYF.

The gene calls are TRBV25-1 and TRBJ2-7, with 8 bases identical to TRBD1. The length of the CDR3 is 14 residues. V lost 5 bases and J lost 6; bases outside the gene matches: 9. Looked up from germline, CDR1 is MGHDK and CDR2 is SYGVNS. CDR3 protein: CASSIGQGWREQYF. CDR3 DNA sequence: TGTGCCAGCAGTATAGGACAGGGATGGCGCGAGCAGTACTTC.

This clone occurred a few times. This rearrangement joins TRBV13 to TRBJ2-2, with 7 nucleotides matching TRBD1. The germline CDR1 and CDR2 sequences are PRHDT and FYEKMQ (reference sequence). Trimming took 0 bases from V and 4 from J; bases not matched to a gene: 5. CDR3 length: 16 amino acids. The CDR3 is CASSLGDRDFTGELFF. In DNA form, the CDR3 reads TGTGCCAGCAGCTTAGGAGACAGGGATTTCACCGGGGAGCTGTTTTTT.

The chain uses TRBV5-4 and TRBJ1-3; tentative D call: TRBD1 (6 bases). There are 13 residues in the CDR3. Germline V gene sequence: CDR1 SGHNT, CDR2 YYREEE (reference sequence). The V end was cut by 3 bases, the J end by 4 bases, with 8 bases between. CDR3 sequence (DNA): TGTGCCAGCAGCTACGGACAGGGAAACACCATATATTTT. Protein sequence: CASSYGQGNTIYF. The complete variable domain, with remaining parts taken from reference TRBV5-4 and TRBJ1-3, reads ETGVTQSPTHLIKTRGQQVTLRCSSQSGHNTVSWYQQALGQGPQFIFQYYREEENGRGNFPPRFSGLQFPNYSSELNVNALELDDSALYLCASSYGQGNTIYFGEGSWLTVV.

The V gene is TRBV30, the J gene TRBJ2-3; tentative D call: TRBD1 (5 bases). The CDR3 contains 15 residues. CDR1 GTSNPN and CDR2 SVGIG come from the germline V gene (reference sequence). V was cut by 1 base and J by 5 bases, with 16 bases left in between. This CDR3 is CAWSEGQLIGDTQYF. CDR3 bases: TGTGCCTGGAGTGAGGGGCAGCTAATAGGAGATACGCAGTATTTT.

This clone has just one count. CDR3 sequence (DNA): TGTGCCAGCGGGATTAATACAGGGAGAGAGACCCAGTACTTC. Translated: CASGINTGRETQYF. The gene calls are TRBV7-9 and TRBJ2-5, with D possibly matching TRBD1 (6 bases). This CDR3 spans 14 amino acids. Trimming shortened V by 8 bases and J by 4 bases, and 17 bases separated the two germline ends. CDR1 and CDR2 from the germline V gene are SEHNR and FQNEAQ (reference sequence).

The gene calls are TRBV6-1 and TRBJ1-4; D perhaps matches TRBD1 (5 bases). CDR1 MNHNS and CDR2 SASEGT come from the germline V gene. V lost 3 bases and J lost 8, with 16 bases in between. CDR3 length equals 15 residues. The CDR3 spells CASSDPQGFREKLFF. In DNA form, the CDR3 reads TGTGCCAGCAGTGACCCCCAGGGCTTTCGGGAAAAACTGTTTTTT.

This CDR3 is CASSTLDRAHEQYF. The CDR3 region has the DNA TGTGCCAGCAGTACCCTTGACAGGGCGCACGAGCAGTACTTC. This chain uses TRBV6-6 with TRBJ2-7, with 7 nucleotides matching TRBD1. Germline CDR1 reads MNHNY; CDR2 reads SVGAGI (reference sequence). There are 14 residues in the CDR3. V lost 5 bases and J lost 5; bases outside the gene matches: 9.

This clone was detected only once. The CDR3 reads CAQGSRAGGGTQYF. CDR3 DNA sequence: TGTGCCCAGGGGTCCCGAGCGGGGGGCGGGACCCAGTACTTC. This sequence joins TRBV2 and TRBJ2-5, with 9 bases fitting TRBD2. Per germline, CDR1 SNHLY and CDR2 FYNNEI. J lost 7 bases, V lost 11 bases, and 14 bases had no gene match. This CDR3 has 14 residues.

The V gene is TRBV6-5, the J gene TRBJ2-2, with 7 bases lining up with TRBD2. V lost 4 bases, J lost 5 bases, and 4 bases stayed unmatched. The CDR3 covers 14 residues. Germline V gene sequence: CDR1 MNHEY, CDR2 SVGAGI. CDR3 sequence reads: CASSSASGTGELFF. In DNA, the CDR3 is TGTGCCAGCAGTTCGGCTAGCGGAACCGGGGAGCTGTTTTTT.

This rearrangement joins TRBV15 to TRBJ2-7; D gene ambiguous. V dropped 0 bases and J dropped 3 bases, with 12 bases sitting between them. The CDR3 runs 15 residues. Germline V lookup: CDR1 LNHNV, CDR2 YYDKDF (reference sequence). The CDR3 region has the DNA TGTGCCACCAGCAGAGATGGCAATACCTTCTACGAGCAGTACTTC. Amino acids: CATSRDGNTFYEQYF.

This sequence joins TRBV7-3 and TRBJ2-1, with 9 nucleotides matching TRBD2. CDR1 is SGHTA, CDR2 FQGTGA, per germline. V lost 3 bases to trimming and J lost 6 bases; unmatched junction nucleotides: 3. CDR3 size: 14 residues. The CDR3 DNA sequence: TGTGCCAGCAGCTTTGGCGGGGGGGGCAATGAGCAGTTCTTC. Protein product: CASSFGGGGNEQFF. Looking up the rest from reference TRBV7-3 and TRBJ2-1 gives the full variable domain: GAGVSQTPSNKVTEKGKYVELRCDPISGHTALYWYRQSLGQGPEFLIYFQGTGAADDSGLPNDRFFAVRPEGSVSTLKIQRTERGDSAVYLCASSFGGGGNEQFFGPGTRLTVL.

The chain employs TRBV18 and TRBJ1-1; D might be TRBD1 (5 bases). V lost 2 bases, J lost 8 bases, and 6 bases lay in between. The germline gives CDR1 KGHSH, CDR2 LQKENI. This CDR3 region has 11 residues. In nucleotides, the CDR3 is TGTGCCAGCTCACCAGGGGGGGAAGCTTTCTTT. Its translation is CASSPGGEAFF. Filled out from reference TRBV18 and TRBJ1-1, the complete variable domain reads NAGVMQNPRHLVRRRGQEARLRCSPMKGHSHVYWYRQLPEEGLKFMVYLQKENIIDESGMPKERFSAEFPKEGPSILRIQQVVRGDSAAYFCASSPGGEAFFGQGTRLTVV.

The rearrangement uses TRBV18 and TRBJ1-3; 7 nucleotides line up with TRBD1. This CDR3 has 17 residues. The germline gives CDR1 KGHSH, CDR2 LQKENI. J lost 0 bases, V lost 3 bases, and 8 bases had no gene match. In DNA form, the CDR3 reads TGTGCCAGCTCACCCACAGGGGCGGATTACTCTGGAAACACCATATATTTT. Translating gives CASSPTGADYSGNTIYF.

J is TRBJ1-5 and V is TRBV7-2; D perhaps matches TRBD1 (6 bases). The V end lost 5 bases, the J end lost 3 bases, and 17 bases lay between the germline ends. Germline V CDR1 and CDR2: SGHTA, FQGNSA. There are 16 residues in the CDR3. CDR3 loop: CASSPRTEPFNQPQHF. The DNA of the CDR3 is TGTGCCAGCAGCCCGCGGACAGAGCCTTTCAATCAGCCCCAGCATTTT.

This clone was observed a few times. The CDR3 spells CASRPDRGSTEAFF. CDR3 DNA: TGTGCCAGTAGGCCAGACAGGGGAAGCACTGAAGCTTTCTTT. The J gene is TRBJ1-1, the V gene TRBV19; 8 bases align to TRBD1. The CDR3 is 14 amino acids. In germline, CDR1 is LNHDA, CDR2 SQIVND (reference sequence). Trimming removed 6 bases from V and 4 bases from J; junction bases left unmatched: 7.

CDR3 loop: CASSFLPLDSIQETQYF. The CDR3 DNA sequence: TGTGCCAGCAGTTTCTTACCCCTGGACAGCATCCAAGAGACCCAGTACTTC. The chain couples TRBV5-4 to TRBJ2-5; D might be TRBD1 (6 bases). The CDR3 loop spans 17 amino acids. Germline-derived CDR1 and CDR2 are SGHNT and YYREEE (reference sequence). Trimming pared 5 bases from V and 1 base from J, leaving 21 bases between. The full variable domain, its missing parts supplied by reference TRBV5-4 and TRBJ2-5, is ETGVTQSPTHLIKTRGQQVTLRCSSQSGHNTVSWYQQALGQGPQFIFQYYREEENGRGNFPPRFSGLQFPNYSSELNVNALELDDSALYLCASSFLPLDSIQETQYFGPGTRLLVL.

This chain joins TRBV7-2 and TRBJ1-1; D is unclear. The germline V gene encodes CDR1 SGHTA and CDR2 FQGNSA. Trimming removed 3 bases from V and 7 bases from J, with 9 bases in between. This CDR3 spans 12 amino acids. Written as DNA, the CDR3 is TGTGCCAGCAGCTTTGAGGCGGATGAAGCTTTCTTT. Protein: CASSFEADEAFF.

The chain has TRBV6-5 and TRBJ2-2, with D possibly TRBD2 on 5 matching bases. The CDR3 totals 14 residues. V lost 7 bases, J lost 7 bases, and 16 bases lay in between. From germline, CDR1 is MNHEY and CDR2 SVGAGI. The CDR3 loop reads CASNQDFASGELFF. The CDR3 DNA is TGTGCCAGCAATCAGGACTTTGCTAGCGGGGAGCTGTTTTTT.

A remark on this clone: This CDR3 is also generated by other DNA sequences in the sample. The V call is TRBV6-1, the J call TRBJ1-2, with no clear D. The CDR3 covers 14 residues. Trimming removed 1 base from V and 2 bases from J, with 8 bases in between. Germline loops: CDR1 MNHNS, CDR2 SASEGT. DNA of the CDR3: TGTGCCAGCAGTGAAGGGCTCTTGAACTATGGCTACACCTTC. Protein sequence: CASSEGLLNYGYTF.

A few counts support this clone. The chain has TRBV9 and TRBJ1-3; 8 nucleotides line up with TRBD1. With 0 bases clipped from V and 4 bases from J, the junction kept 3 bases outside the gene matches. The V gene's germline CDR1 is SGDLS and CDR2 YYNGEE. The CDR3 contains 15 residues. CDR3 sequence: CASSVDRGRGNTIYF. The CDR3 bases are TGTGCCAGCAGCGTAGACAGGGGGAGAGGAAACACCATATATTTT.

The gene calls are TRBV6-1 and TRBJ1-1, with 7 nucleotides matching TRBD1. CDR3 length: 14 residues. From germline, CDR1 is MNHNS and CDR2 SASEGT. Germline trimming cut 6 bases from V and 1 base from J; bases unmatched to any gene: 5. The CDR3 loop is CASSAQGRNTEAFF. In DNA form, the CDR3 reads TGTGCCAGCAGCGCACAGGGGAGGAACACTGAAGCTTTCTTT.

V usage is TRBV9 and J usage is TRBJ2-3, with a weak D call TRBD2 (5 bases). Trimming pared 10 bases from V and 6 bases from J, leaving 24 bases between. The V gene's germline CDR1 is SGDLS and CDR2 YYNGEE. The CDR3 has 15 amino acids. Here the CDR3 DNA reads TGTGCCGGGTCGTCGGCGACGGGAATAGGGGATACGCAGTATTTT. Translation: CAGSSATGIGDTQYF.

The chain is built from TRBV19 and TRBJ2-5; TRBD2 matches 9 bases. Germline V lookup: CDR1 LNHDA, CDR2 SQIVND (reference sequence). The CDR3 runs to 17 residues. After removal of 3 bases from V and 5 bases from J, the junction contained 13 bases not matched to a gene. The CDR3 sequence is CASSIRAGGPFGETQYF. In DNA, the CDR3 is TGTGCCAGTAGTATTAGGGCGGGAGGGCCCTTTGGCGAGACCCAGTACTTC.

This chain joins TRBV7-3 and TRBJ1-6; unclear D gene. CDR1 and CDR2 from the germline V gene are SGHTA and FQGTGA. The V end was cut by 0 bases, the J end by 5 bases, with 5 bases between. The CDR3 extends over 14 amino acids. The CDR3 is CASSLTSNNSPLHF. The CDR3, as DNA: TGTGCCAGCAGCTTAACATCTAATAATTCACCCCTCCACTTT.

The chain recombines TRBV5-1 with TRBJ1-3; perhaps TRBD1 as D (5 bases). Trimming cost V 4 bases and J 0 bases, with 20 bases left between them. The V gene's germline CDR1 is SGHRS and CDR2 YFSETQ. This CDR3 has 18 amino acids. CDR3 coding DNA: TGCGCCAGCAGCCCAGATACGGGACTTTTCCACTCTGGAAACACCATATATTTT. Translation gives CASSPDTGLFHSGNTIYF. The entire variable domain, with the rest obtained from reference TRBV5-1 and TRBJ1-3, is as follows: KAGVTQTPRYLIKTRGQQVTLSCSPISGHRSVSWYQQTPGQGLQFLFEYFSETQRNKGNFPGRFSGRQFSNSRSEMNVSTLELGDSALYLCASSPDTGLFHSGNTIYFGEGSWLTVV.

The rearrangement uses TRBV7-2 and TRBJ1-1; tentative D call: TRBD1 (5 bases). Germline loops: CDR1 SGHTA, CDR2 FQGNSA. The CDR3 is made up of 16 amino acids. The V end was cut by 0 bases, the J end by 5 bases, with 16 bases between. CDR3 DNA sequence: TGTGCCAGCAGCTTAGCATCGCAGGGTGTGCGGACTGAAGCTTTCTTT. This gives the protein CASSLASQGVRTEAFF.

This chain uses TRBV30 with TRBJ2-1; 8 nucleotides line up with TRBD2. Germline lookup yields CDR1 GTSNPN and CDR2 SVGIG (reference sequence). V lost 2 bases and J lost 3; bases outside the gene matches: 6. The CDR3 has 15 amino acids. The CDR3, as DNA: TGTGCCTGGAGTCCAGGGAGCGGGGGCTACAATGAGCAGTTCTTC. This codes for CAWSPGSGGYNEQFF.

V is TRBV10-3 and J is TRBJ2-7; D not certain. The CDR3 is made up of 15 amino acids. Per the germline V gene, CDR1 is ENHRY and CDR2 is SYGVKD. V was shortened by 0 bases and J by 2 bases, with 11 bases between the two germline ends. This chain's CDR3 is CAISESWATTYEQYF. The CDR3 bases are TGTGCCATCAGTGAGTCATGGGCCACCACCTACGAGCAGTACTTC.

The chain combines TRBV7-8 with TRBJ2-1, with TRBD2 matching over 9 bases. Trimming took 5 bases from V and 10 from J; bases not matched to a gene: 18. There are 17 residues in the CDR3. CDR1 and CDR2 (germline): SGHVS, FQNEAQ. This chain's CDR3 is CASSAQPSGMRVGEQFF. The CDR3 bases are TGTGCCAGCAGCGCCCAACCTAGCGGGATGAGGGTCGGCGAGCAGTTCTTC.